These T cell receptor beta chains were read from a single sample in a study of T cell repertoires in cytomegalovirus infection. TCRdb reprocessed the reads via MiXCR and lists one record per CDR3 protein. The table has about 130,000 distinct CDR3 sequences, 20% to 30% seen once. No antigens are known for them. The sample taken for sequencing was PBMCs, sequenced either directly or after in vitro stimulation (not recorded which). All receptors come from a human donor in good health (CMV status not recorded). Some clones in this sample may be carry-over from other donors' samples. CDR3s include the opening cysteine and the closing phenylalanine or tryptophan. The D gene is left open where the match is weak. Some rows have no size entry. The others give once, few or many, or a class for an expanded clone.

D gene: TRBD2; CDR3 length: 16; clone size: many; V gene: TRBV7-2; J gene: TRBJ2-1; CDR3 protein: CASSLGGGAGGTEQFF; CDR3 DNA: TGTGCCAGCAGCTTAGGAGGTGGAGCGGGAGGGACTGAGCAGTTCTTC
D gene: TRBD1; CDR3 length: 16; clone size: few; V gene: TRBV4-3; J gene: TRBJ1-1; CDR3 protein: CASSQDRPGGITEAFF; CDR3 DNA: TGCGCCAGCAGCCAAGATCGGCCAGGGGGTATCACTGAAGCTTTCTTT
D gene: TRBD2; CDR3 length: 18; clone size: .; V gene: TRBV27; J gene: TRBJ2-7; CDR3 protein: CASSSQGLAGEGRYEQYF; CDR3 DNA: TGTGCCAGCAGCTCCCAGGGACTAGCGGGAGAGGGCAGATACGAGCAGTACTTC
D gene: TRBD2; CDR3 length: 15; clone size: many; V gene: TRBV19; J gene: TRBJ2-5; CDR3 protein: CASSTGLAHQETQYF; CDR3 DNA: TGTGCCAGTAGTACGGGACTAGCTCACCAAGAGACCCAGTACTTC
D gene: .; CDR3 length: 16; clone size: .; V gene: TRBV7-8; J gene: TRBJ1-5; CDR3 protein: CASSSQGEGSNQPQHF; CDR3 DNA: TGTGCCAGCAGTTCCCAGGGCGAGGGTAGCAATCAGCCCCAGCATTTT
D gene: TRBD2; CDR3 length: 17; clone size: many; V gene: TRBV6-1; J gene: TRBJ2-1; CDR3 protein: CASSPFYSGISYNEQFF; CDR3 DNA: TGTGCCAGCAGTCCATTTTATAGCGGGATCTCCTACAATGAGCAGTTCTTC
D gene: .; CDR3 length: 13; clone size: .; V gene: TRBV12-3/TRBV12-4; J gene: TRBJ2-7; CDR3 protein: CASSPRGGNEQYF; CDR3 DNA: TGTGCCAGCAGTCCCCGTGGAGGGAATGAGCAGTACTTC
D gene: .; CDR3 length: 11; clone size: .; V gene: TRBV20-1; J gene: TRBJ2-7; CDR3 protein: CSARVVDEQYF; CDR3 DNA: TGCAGTGCTAGAGTCGTAGACGAGCAGTACTTC
D gene: .; CDR3 length: 16; clone size: .; V gene: TRBV6-2/TRBV6-3; J gene: TRBJ2-1; CDR3 protein: CASSYAVGGDYNEQFF; CDR3 DNA: TGTGCCAGCAGTTACGCAGTGGGAGGCGACTACAATGAGCAGTTCTTC
D gene: .; CDR3 length: 15; clone size: .; V gene: TRBV12-3/TRBV12-4; J gene: TRBJ2-4; CDR3 protein: CASRSASLGKNIQYF; CDR3 DNA: TGTGCCAGCAGATCGGCTAGTCTTGGCAAAAACATTCAGTACTTC
D gene: .; CDR3 length: 12; clone size: .; V gene: TRBV28; J gene: TRBJ1-5; CDR3 protein: CASSSGNQPQHF; CDR3 DNA: TGTGCCAGCAGTTCGGGGAATCAGCCCCAGCATTTT
D gene: TRBD1; CDR3 length: 13; clone size: few; V gene: TRBV29-1; J gene: TRBJ1-1; CDR3 protein: CSVGTGKNTEAFF; CDR3 DNA: TGCAGCGTAGGGACAGGCAAAAACACTGAAGCTTTCTTT
D gene: .; CDR3 length: 12; clone size: few; V gene: TRBV2; J gene: TRBJ1-1; CDR3 protein: CASTRWVTEAFF; CDR3 DNA: TGTGCCAGCACCCGGTGGGTCACTGAAGCTTTCTTT
D gene: .; CDR3 length: 14; clone size: few; V gene: TRBV12-3/TRBV12-4; J gene: TRBJ1-1; CDR3 protein: CASSLSGMNTEAFF; CDR3 DNA: TGTGCCAGCAGTTTGTCAGGGATGAACACTGAAGCTTTCTTT
D gene: .; CDR3 length: 15; clone size: few; V gene: TRBV7-2; J gene: TRBJ2-3; CDR3 protein: CASSLLAGTTDTQYF; CDR3 DNA: TGTGCCAGCAGCTTACTGGCGGGGACCACAGATACGCAGTATTTT
D gene: .; CDR3 length: 14; clone size: .; V gene: TRBV7-2; J gene: TRBJ2-3; CDR3 protein: CASSLGLVGNTQYF; CDR3 DNA: TGTGCCAGCAGCCTAGGGCTAGTAGGAAATACGCAGTATTTT
D gene: TRBD2; CDR3 length: 15; clone size: .; V gene: TRBV2; J gene: TRBJ2-1; CDR3 protein: CASNYPGLADNEQFF; CDR3 DNA: TGTGCCAGCAATTATCCGGGACTAGCGGACAATGAGCAGTTCTTC
D gene: .; CDR3 length: 11; clone size: .; V gene: TRBV29-1; J gene: TRBJ1-1; CDR3 protein: CSVDRWTEAFF; CDR3 DNA: TGCAGCGTTGACCGGTGGACTGAAGCTTTCTTT
D gene: .; CDR3 length: 13; clone size: .; V gene: TRBV5-1; J gene: TRBJ2-3; CDR3 protein: CASSLSLADTQYF; CDR3 DNA: TGCGCCAGCAGCTTGTCTCTAGCAGATACGCAGTATTTT
D gene: TRBD2; CDR3 length: 14; clone size: .; V gene: TRBV4-1; J gene: TRBJ2-5; CDR3 protein: CASSQVLAVETQYF; CDR3 DNA: TGCGCCAGCAGCCAAGTCCTAGCGGTGGAGACCCAGTACTTC
D gene: TRBD1; CDR3 length: 14; clone size: once; V gene: TRBV20-1; J gene: TRBJ2-5; CDR3 protein: CSAATGAMEETQYF; CDR3 DNA: TGCAGTGCCGCAACAGGGGCTATGGAAGAGACCCAGTACTTC
D gene: TRBD1; CDR3 length: 16; clone size: few; V gene: TRBV6-1; J gene: TRBJ2-1; CDR3 protein: CASRRNGQGAYNEQFF; CDR3 DNA: TGTGCCAGCAGAAGAAATGGACAGGGGGCCTACAATGAGCAGTTCTTC
D gene: TRBD2; CDR3 length: 16; clone size: .; V gene: TRBV2; J gene: TRBJ2-1; CDR3 protein: CASREFAGIAGNEQFF; CDR3 DNA: TGTGCCAGCAGGGAATTCGCGGGGATAGCGGGCAATGAGCAGTTCTTC
D gene: .; CDR3 length: 12; clone size: .; V gene: TRBV7-2; J gene: TRBJ1-6; CDR3 protein: CASSFSNSPLHF; CDR3 DNA: TGTGCCAGCAGCTTCTCTAATTCACCCCTCCACTTT
D gene: TRBD2; CDR3 length: 13; clone size: few; V gene: TRBV20-1; J gene: TRBJ2-4; CDR3 protein: CSVRLATKNIQYF; CDR3 DNA: TGCAGTGTCCGACTAGCGACCAAAAACATTCAGTACTTC
D gene: TRBD2; CDR3 length: 15; clone size: few; V gene: TRBV6-5; J gene: TRBJ2-3; CDR3 protein: CASRLLAGGPDTQYF; CDR3 DNA: TGTGCCAGCAGATTACTCGCGGGAGGGCCAGATACGCAGTATTTT
D gene: .; CDR3 length: 15; clone size: .; V gene: TRBV7-2; J gene: TRBJ2-5; CDR3 protein: CASSLEAAYQETQYF; CDR3 DNA: TGTGCCAGCAGCTTAGAGGCGGCGTACCAAGAGACCCAGTACTTC
D gene: .; CDR3 length: 13; clone size: many; V gene: TRBV12-3/TRBV12-4; J gene: TRBJ1-6; CDR3 protein: CASSLGENSPLHF; CDR3 DNA: TGTGCCAGCAGTTTGGGGGAGAATTCACCCCTCCACTTT
D gene: TRBD2; CDR3 length: 15; clone size: few; V gene: TRBV19; J gene: TRBJ2-7; CDR3 protein: CASSISSGVVYEQYF; CDR3 DNA: TGTGCCAGTAGTATCTCTAGCGGGGTCGTCTACGAGCAGTACTTC
D gene: .; CDR3 length: 15; clone size: many; V gene: TRBV6-1; J gene: TRBJ2-3; CDR3 protein: CASSEPGQPTDTQYF; CDR3 DNA: TGTGCCAGCAGTGAACCGGGACAACCCACAGATACGCAGTATTTT
D gene: .; CDR3 length: 22; clone size: .; V gene: TRBV20-1; J gene: TRBJ1-2; CDR3 protein: CSARGGDIDISSTVRWTYGYTF; CDR3 DNA: TGCAGTGCTAGAGGGGGGGACATCGATATAAGTTCAACCGTCCGGTGGACCTATGGCTACACCTTC
D gene: .; CDR3 length: 15; clone size: many; V gene: TRBV7-2; J gene: TRBJ1-2; CDR3 protein: CASSPNVGLSYGYTF; CDR3 DNA: TGTGCCAGCAGCCCAAACGTCGGTCTTTCCTATGGCTACACCTTC
D gene: .; CDR3 length: 11; clone size: .; V gene: TRBV29-1; J gene: TRBJ2-1; CDR3 protein: CSARGNNEQFF; CDR3 DNA: TGCAGCGCCCGGGGGAATAATGAGCAGTTCTTC
D gene: .; CDR3 length: 15; clone size: .; V gene: TRBV7-2; J gene: TRBJ1-5; CDR3 protein: CASSEQGDSNQPQHF; CDR3 DNA: TGTGCCAGCAGCGAACAGGGTGACAGCAATCAGCCCCAGCATTTT
D gene: TRBD1; CDR3 length: 15; clone size: few; V gene: TRBV19; J gene: TRBJ2-1; CDR3 protein: CASSTGQGPYNEQFF; CDR3 DNA: TGTGCCAGTAGTACTGGACAGGGACCCTACAATGAGCAGTTCTTC
D gene: .; CDR3 length: 11; clone size: many; V gene: TRBV6-2/TRBV6-3; J gene: TRBJ2-7; CDR3 protein: CASSASYEQYF; CDR3 DNA: TGTGCCAGCAGTGCCTCCTACGAGCAGTACTTC
D gene: .; CDR3 length: 15; clone size: many; V gene: TRBV7-2; J gene: TRBJ1-1; CDR3 protein: CASSLDAGHRTEAFF; CDR3 DNA: TGTGCCAGCAGCTTAGACGCCGGGCACCGCACTGAAGCTTTCTTT
D gene: TRBD2; CDR3 length: 16; clone size: few; V gene: TRBV7-2; J gene: TRBJ2-1; CDR3 protein: CASSLGEGLAFYEQFF; CDR3 DNA: TGTGCCAGCAGCTTAGGGGAGGGACTAGCGTTCTATGAGCAGTTCTTC
D gene: TRBD1; CDR3 length: 15; clone size: .; V gene: TRBV6-2/TRBV6-3; J gene: TRBJ1-1; CDR3 protein: CASSFRTGGQNEAFF; CDR3 DNA: TGTGCCAGCAGTTTTCGGACAGGGGGCCAAAATGAAGCTTTCTTT
D gene: .; CDR3 length: 12; clone size: .; V gene: TRBV10-3; J gene: TRBJ1-5; CDR3 protein: CAISRTSGPQHF; CDR3 DNA: TGTGCCATCAGCCGGACCTCGGGGCCCCAGCATTTT
D gene: TRBD1; CDR3 length: 13; clone size: few; V gene: TRBV10-3; J gene: TRBJ1-2; CDR3 protein: CAISPGQDYGYTF; CDR3 DNA: TGTGCCATCAGCCCGGGACAGGATTATGGCTACACCTTC